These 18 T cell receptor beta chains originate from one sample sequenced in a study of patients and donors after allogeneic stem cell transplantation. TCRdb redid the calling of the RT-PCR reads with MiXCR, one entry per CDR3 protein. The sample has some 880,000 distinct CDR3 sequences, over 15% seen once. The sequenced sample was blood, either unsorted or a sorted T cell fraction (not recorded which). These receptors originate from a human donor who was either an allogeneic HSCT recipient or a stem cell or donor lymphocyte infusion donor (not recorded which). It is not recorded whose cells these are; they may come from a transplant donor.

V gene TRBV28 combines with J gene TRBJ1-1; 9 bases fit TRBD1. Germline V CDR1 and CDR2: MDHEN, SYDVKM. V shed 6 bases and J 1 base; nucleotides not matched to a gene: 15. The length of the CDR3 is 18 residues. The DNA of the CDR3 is TGTGCCAGCAGCTTGACGGGACAGGGCGCTTCGTGGAACACTGAAGCTTTCTTT. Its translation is CASSLTGQGASWNTEAFF.

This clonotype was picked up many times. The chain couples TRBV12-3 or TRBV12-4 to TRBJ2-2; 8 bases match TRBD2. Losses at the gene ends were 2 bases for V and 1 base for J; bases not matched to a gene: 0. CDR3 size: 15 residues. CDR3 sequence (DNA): TGTGCCAGCAGTTTAACTAGCGGGAACACCGGGGAGCTGTTTTTT. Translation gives CASSLTSGNTGELFF.

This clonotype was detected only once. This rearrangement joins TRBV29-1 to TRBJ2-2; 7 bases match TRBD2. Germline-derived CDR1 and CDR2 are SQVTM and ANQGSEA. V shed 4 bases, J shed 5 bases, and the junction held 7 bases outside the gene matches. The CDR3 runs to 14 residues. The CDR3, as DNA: TGCAGCGTTGGCTGGGGGGGTCAGACCGGGGAGCTGTTTTTT. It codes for CSVGWGGQTGELFF.

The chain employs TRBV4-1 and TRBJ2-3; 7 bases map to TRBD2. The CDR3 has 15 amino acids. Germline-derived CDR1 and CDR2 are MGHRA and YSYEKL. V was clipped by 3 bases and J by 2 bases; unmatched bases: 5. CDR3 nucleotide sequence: TGCGCCAGCAGCCAGAGCGGGGATTACACAGATACGCAGTATTTT. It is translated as CASSQSGDYTDTQYF.

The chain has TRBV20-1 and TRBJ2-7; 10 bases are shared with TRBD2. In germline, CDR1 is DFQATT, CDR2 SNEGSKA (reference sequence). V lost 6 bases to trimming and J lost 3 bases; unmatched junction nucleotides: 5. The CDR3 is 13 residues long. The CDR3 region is CSAPTSGFYEQYF. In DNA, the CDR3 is TGCAGTGCCCCGACTAGCGGGTTCTACGAGCAGTACTTC.

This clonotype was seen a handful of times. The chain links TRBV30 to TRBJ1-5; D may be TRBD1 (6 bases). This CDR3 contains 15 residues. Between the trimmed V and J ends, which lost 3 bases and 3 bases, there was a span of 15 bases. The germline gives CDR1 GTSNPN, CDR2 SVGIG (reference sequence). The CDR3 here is CAWRDGQKNNQPQHF. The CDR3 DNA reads TGTGCCTGGAGAGACGGACAGAAGAACAATCAGCCCCAGCATTTT.

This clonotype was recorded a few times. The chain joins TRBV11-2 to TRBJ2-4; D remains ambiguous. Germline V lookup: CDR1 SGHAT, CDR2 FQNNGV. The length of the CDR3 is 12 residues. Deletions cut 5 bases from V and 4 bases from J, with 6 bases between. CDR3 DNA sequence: TGTGCCAGCAGCACGACTAAAAACATTCAGTACTTC. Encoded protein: CASSTTKNIQYF. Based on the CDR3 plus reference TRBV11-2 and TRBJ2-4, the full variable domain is EAGVAQSPRYKIIEKRQSVAFWCNPISGHATLYWYQQILGQGPKLLIQFQNNGVVDDSQLPKDRFSAERLKGVDSTLKIQPAKLEDSAVYLCASSTTKNIQYFGAGTRLSVL.

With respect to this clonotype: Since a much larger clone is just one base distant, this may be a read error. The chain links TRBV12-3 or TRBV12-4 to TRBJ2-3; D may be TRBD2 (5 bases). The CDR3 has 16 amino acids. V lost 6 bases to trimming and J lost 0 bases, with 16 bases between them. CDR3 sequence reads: CASSYHKRTSTDTQYF. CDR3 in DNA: TGTGCCAGCAGCTACCATAAGCGGACTAGCACAGATACGCAGTATTTT.

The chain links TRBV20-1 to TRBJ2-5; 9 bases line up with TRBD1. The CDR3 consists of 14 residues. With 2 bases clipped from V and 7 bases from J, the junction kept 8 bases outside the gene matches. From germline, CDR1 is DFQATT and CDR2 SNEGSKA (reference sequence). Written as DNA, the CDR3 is TGCAGTGCTAGACCTACAGGGGGCTTGGGGACCCAGTACTTC. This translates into CSARPTGGLGTQYF.

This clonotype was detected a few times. In DNA form, the CDR3 reads TGCGCCAGCAGCTTAGAAGGGACGTGGACTAGCGGGAGGGGCGAGCAGTACTTC. Protein sequence: CASSLEGTWTSGRGEQYF. The rearrangement joins TRBV5-1 to TRBJ2-7; the match to TRBD2 covers 15 bases. Germline loops: CDR1 SGHRS, CDR2 YFSETQ. J was trimmed by 6 bases and V by 2 bases; bases with no gene match: 12. This CDR3 spans 18 amino acids.

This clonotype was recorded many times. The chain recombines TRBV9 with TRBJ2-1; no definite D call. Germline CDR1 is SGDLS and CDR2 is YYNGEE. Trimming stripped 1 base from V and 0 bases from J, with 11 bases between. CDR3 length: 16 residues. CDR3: CASSVQVTLSYNEQFF. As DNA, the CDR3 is TGTGCCAGCAGCGTACAGGTGACACTCTCCTACAATGAGCAGTTCTTC.

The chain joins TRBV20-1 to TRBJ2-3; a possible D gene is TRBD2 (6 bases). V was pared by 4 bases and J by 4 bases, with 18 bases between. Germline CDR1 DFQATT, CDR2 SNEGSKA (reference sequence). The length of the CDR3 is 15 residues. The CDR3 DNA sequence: TGCAGTGCTATCCGCCGGGACTCTCTGCCAGATACGCAGTATTTT. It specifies CSAIRRDSLPDTQYF.

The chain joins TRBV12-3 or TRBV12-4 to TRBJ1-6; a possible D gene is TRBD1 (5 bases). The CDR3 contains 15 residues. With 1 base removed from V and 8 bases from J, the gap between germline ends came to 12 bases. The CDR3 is CASSLVGGIHSPLHF. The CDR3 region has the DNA TGTGCCAGCAGTTTAGTCGGGGGTATACATTCACCCCTCCACTTT.

CDR3 DNA sequence: TGCGCCAGCAGCTTGAATGGGGTTGTGGAGACCCAGTACTTC. This translates into CASSLNGVVETQYF. The J gene is TRBJ2-5, the V gene TRBV5-1; unclear D gene. V lost 1 base and J 5 bases, leaving 12 bases between the germline ends. The CDR3 is 14 residues long. Germline CDR1 is SGHRS and CDR2 is YFSETQ.

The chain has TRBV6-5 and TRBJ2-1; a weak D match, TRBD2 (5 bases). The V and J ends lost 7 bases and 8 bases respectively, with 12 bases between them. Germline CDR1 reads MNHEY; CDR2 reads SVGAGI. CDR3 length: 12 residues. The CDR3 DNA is TGTGCCAGCATGCGAGGGCGGGATGAGCAGTTCTTC. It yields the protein CASMRGRDEQFF.

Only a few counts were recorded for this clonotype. The DNA for the CDR3 is TGCGCCAGCAGTGAAACATTTAACTATGGCTACACCTTC. Translated: CASSETFNYGYTF. The genes are TRBV10-2 and TRBJ1-2; no clear D. CDR3 size: 13 residues. CDR1 and CDR2 from the germline V gene are WSHSY and SAAADI. The V end was cut by 3 bases, the J end by 1 base, with 6 bases between.

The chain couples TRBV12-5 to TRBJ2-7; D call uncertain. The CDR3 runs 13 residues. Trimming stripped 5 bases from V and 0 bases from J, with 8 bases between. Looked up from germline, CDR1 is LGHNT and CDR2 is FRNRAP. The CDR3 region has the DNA TGTGCTAGTGGTCCTGGCCTCTCCTACGAGCAGTACTTC. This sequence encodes CASGPGLSYEQYF.

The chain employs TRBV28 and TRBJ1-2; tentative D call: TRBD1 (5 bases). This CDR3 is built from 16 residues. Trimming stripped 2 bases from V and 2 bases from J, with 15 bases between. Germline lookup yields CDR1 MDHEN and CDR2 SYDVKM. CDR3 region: CASSLVKLDSNYGYTF. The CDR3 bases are TGTGCCAGCAGTTTAGTGAAACTTGACAGCAACTATGGCTACACCTTC.